The clone carrying this T cell receptor beta chain turned up a few times. Its matching antigen is unknown. The data were obtained in a study of cytomegalovirus exposure and HLA in healthy donors. Whole-study results and caveats: Reports described diagnosis of cytomegalovirus status by the classifier as highly specific and sensitive.

Trimming left V 4 bases short and J 0 bases short, with 10 bases between. CDR1 is MNHEY and CDR2 is SVGAGI in the germline V gene. The CDR3 has 15 amino acids. The PCR contained 60 Vbeta and 13 Jbeta primers. This table comes from immunoSEQ multiplex PCR, and its TCRdb copy is limited to in-frame clones, with some not included. This sample has around 100,000 clones; over 60% occur once, and the top ten carry roughly 2.2%. This sequence originates from a woman aged 25 to 39 in good health and CMV-seronegative. This chain connects TRBV6-5 to TRBJ2-1; D not certain. The sequencing sample was made of PBMCs. The chain's CDR3 is CASSLIKSSYNEQFF. The CDR3 nucleotides read TGTGCCAGCAGTTTAATCAAGAGCTCCTACAATGAGCAGTTCTTC.